This T cell receptor (beta chain) derives from a study of early T cells in non-severe SARS-CoV-2 infection. TCRdb used MiXCR to reprocess the 5' RACE reads, holding one entry per CDR3 protein. The repertoire holds 80,000 to 95,000 distinct CDR3 sequences, with approximately 13% as singletons. Sequenced sample: whole blood. This clonotype was sampled from an adult who was a healthcare worker with PCR-confirmed SARS-CoV-2 infection or an uninfected control (not recorded which).

The CDR3 sequence is CSAQGQGGETQYF. The CDR3 DNA sequence: TGCAGTGCTCAAGGACAGGGCGGAGAGACCCAGTACTTC. The J gene is TRBJ2-5, the V gene TRBV20-1; TRBD1 aligns across 8 bases. The junction had 6 bases not matched to a gene; V was cut back by 5 bases and J by 4 bases. Germline V lookup: CDR1 DFQATT, CDR2 SNEGSKA (reference sequence). The CDR3 is 13 residues long.